Many counts were recorded for the clone carrying this T cell receptor (beta chain). The antigen remains unidentified. CDR1 is DFQATT and CDR2 is SNEGSKA in the germline V gene (reference sequence). The CDR3 spans 14 residues. The V end lost 6 bases, the J end lost 0 bases, and 13 bases lay between the germline ends. The data belong to a study of read filtering for tumor transcriptome and immune sequencing. Turning to the study itself: Mean patient age was approximately 66 years, range roughly 45 to 85; some 17 male, around 14 female. After DNase treatment, RNA was made into whole-transcriptome libraries.

Every patient had bone marrow sampled while the disease was active. This library used around 0.4 ug RNA and molecular barcoded adaptors spanning alpha/delta and beta/gamma chains. MiXCR, applied by TCRdb to the reads, yields one record per CDR3 protein. The sample gives about 38,000 distinct CDR3 sequences, 14% of which show up once; roughly a sixth is in the top ten. Study findings and constraints: IR-seq and RNA-seq agreed better without single-read clonotypes.

The sequenced sample was a population of CD138-negative cells sorted from bone marrow. The sequence derives from a donor aged 40 or older with multiple myeloma. V gene TRBV20-1 combines with J gene TRBJ2-3; the D gene is possibly TRBD2 (6 bases). In DNA form, the CDR3 reads TGCAGTGCCCCGGCAGGGAGGAGCACAGATACGCAGTATTTT. This translates into CSAPAGRSTDTQYF.